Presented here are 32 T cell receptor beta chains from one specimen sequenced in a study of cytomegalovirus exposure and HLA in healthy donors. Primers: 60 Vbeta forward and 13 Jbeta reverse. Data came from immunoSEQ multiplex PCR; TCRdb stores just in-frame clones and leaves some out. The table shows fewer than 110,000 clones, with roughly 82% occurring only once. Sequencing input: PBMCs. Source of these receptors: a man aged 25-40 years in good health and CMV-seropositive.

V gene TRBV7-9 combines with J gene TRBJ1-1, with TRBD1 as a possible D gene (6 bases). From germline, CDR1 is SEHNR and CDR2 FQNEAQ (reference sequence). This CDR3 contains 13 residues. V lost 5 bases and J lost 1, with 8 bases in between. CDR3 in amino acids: CASSQGQNTEAFF. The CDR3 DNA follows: TGTGCCAGCAGCCAGGGACAGAACACTGAAGCTTTCTTT.

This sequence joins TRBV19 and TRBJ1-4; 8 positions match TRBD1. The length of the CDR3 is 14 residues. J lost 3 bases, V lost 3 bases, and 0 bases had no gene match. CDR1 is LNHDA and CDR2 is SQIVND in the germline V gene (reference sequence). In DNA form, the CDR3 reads TGTGCCAGTAGTATGGGACAGGCTAATGAAAAACTGTTTTTT. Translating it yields CASSMGQANEKLFF. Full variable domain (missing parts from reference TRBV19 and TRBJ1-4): DGGITQSPKYLFRKEGQNVTLSCEQNLNHDAMYWYRQDPGQGLRLIYYSQIVNDFQKGDIAEGYSVSREKKESFPLTVTSAQKNPTAFYLCASSMGQANEKLFFGSGTQLSVL.

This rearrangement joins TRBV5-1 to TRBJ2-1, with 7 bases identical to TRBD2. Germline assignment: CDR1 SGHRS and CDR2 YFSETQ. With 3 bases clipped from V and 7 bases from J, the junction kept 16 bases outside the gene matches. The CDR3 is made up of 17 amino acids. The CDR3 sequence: CASSSGLGEGTRNEQFF. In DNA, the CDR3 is TGCGCCAGCAGCTCCGGTTTGGGGGAGGGGACTCGAAATGAGCAGTTCTTC.

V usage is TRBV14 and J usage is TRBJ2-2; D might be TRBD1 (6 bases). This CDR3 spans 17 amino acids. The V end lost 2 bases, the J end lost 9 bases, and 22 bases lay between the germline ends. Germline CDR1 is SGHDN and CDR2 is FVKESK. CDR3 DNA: TGTGCCAGCAGCCAAAAAAGGAGTACAGGGAACGGTCGGGAGCTGTTTTTT. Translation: CASSQKRSTGNGRELFF.

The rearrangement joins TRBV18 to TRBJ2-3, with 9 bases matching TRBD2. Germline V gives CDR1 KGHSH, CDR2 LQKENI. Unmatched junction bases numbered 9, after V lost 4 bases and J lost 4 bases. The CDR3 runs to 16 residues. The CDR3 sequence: CASSRGGGAVADTQYF. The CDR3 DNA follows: TGTGCCAGCTCACGTGGCGGGGGGGCCGTTGCAGATACGCAGTATTTT.

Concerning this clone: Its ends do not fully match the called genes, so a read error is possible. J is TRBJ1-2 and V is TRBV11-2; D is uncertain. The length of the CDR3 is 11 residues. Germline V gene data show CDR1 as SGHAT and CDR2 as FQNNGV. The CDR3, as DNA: TGTGCCAGCAGCAGAGTGCTGGTGGTCTCCTTC. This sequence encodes CASSRVLVVSF.

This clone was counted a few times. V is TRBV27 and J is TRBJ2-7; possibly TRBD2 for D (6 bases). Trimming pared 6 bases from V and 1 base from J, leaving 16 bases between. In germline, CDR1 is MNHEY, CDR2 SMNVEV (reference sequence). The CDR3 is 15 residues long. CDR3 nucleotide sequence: TGTGCCAGCAGAGCTAGGACGGAGGGATCCTACGAGCAGTACTTC. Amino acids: CASRARTEGSYEQYF.

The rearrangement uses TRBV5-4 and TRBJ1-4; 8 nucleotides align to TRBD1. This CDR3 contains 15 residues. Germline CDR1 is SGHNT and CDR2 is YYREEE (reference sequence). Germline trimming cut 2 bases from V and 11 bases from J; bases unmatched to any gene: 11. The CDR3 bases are TGTGCCAGCAGCTTCTTGGACAGGGACGAACAGAAACTGTTTTTT. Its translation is CASSFLDRDEQKLFF.

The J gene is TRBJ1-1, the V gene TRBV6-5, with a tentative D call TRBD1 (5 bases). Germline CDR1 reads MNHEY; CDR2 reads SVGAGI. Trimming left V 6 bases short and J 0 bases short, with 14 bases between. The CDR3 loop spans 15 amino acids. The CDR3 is CASRETDRVNTEAFF. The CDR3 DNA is TGTGCCAGCAGGGAGACAGACCGTGTGAACACTGAAGCTTTCTTT.

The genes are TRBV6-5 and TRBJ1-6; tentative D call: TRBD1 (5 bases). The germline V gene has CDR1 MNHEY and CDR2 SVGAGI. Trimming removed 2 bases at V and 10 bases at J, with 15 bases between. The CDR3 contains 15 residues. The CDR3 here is CASSYRVRVKSPLHF. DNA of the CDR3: TGTGCCAGCAGTTACCGGGTCAGGGTGAAATCACCCCTCCACTTT.

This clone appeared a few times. Here the CDR3 DNA reads TGTGCCAGCAGCGCCCAAACTGAACAAGAGACCCAGTACTTC. This sequence encodes CASSAQTEQETQYF. The chain is built from TRBV7-6 and TRBJ2-5; D is unresolved. CDR1 and CDR2 from the germline V gene are SGHVS and FNYEAQ. Trimming took off 5 bases at V and 2 bases at J, with 12 bases between the two ends. CDR3 size: 14 residues.

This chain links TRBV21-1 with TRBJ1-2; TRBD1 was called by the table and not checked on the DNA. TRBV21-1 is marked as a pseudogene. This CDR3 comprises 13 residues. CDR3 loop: CASSKQVDYGYTF. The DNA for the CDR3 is TGTGCCAGCAGCAAACAGGTGGACTATGGCTACACCTTC.

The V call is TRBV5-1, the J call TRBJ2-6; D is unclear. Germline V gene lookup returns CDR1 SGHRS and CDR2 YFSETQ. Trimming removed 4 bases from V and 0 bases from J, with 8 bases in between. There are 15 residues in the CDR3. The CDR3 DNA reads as TGCGCCAGCAGCCGCGAGAGCTCTGGGGCCAACGTCCTGACTTTC. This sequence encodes CASSRESSGANVLTF.

CDR3 DNA sequence: TGTGCCAGCAGCTTGGGGGGGGATCTATACGAGCAGTACTTC. Translated: CASSLGGDLYEQYF. The J gene is TRBJ2-5, the V gene TRBV5-4; the D gene is possibly TRBD2 (6 bases). The J call is in doubt because the DNA end fits TRBJ2-7 better. Germline CDR1 is SGHNT and CDR2 is YYREEE (reference sequence). CDR3 length: 14 residues.

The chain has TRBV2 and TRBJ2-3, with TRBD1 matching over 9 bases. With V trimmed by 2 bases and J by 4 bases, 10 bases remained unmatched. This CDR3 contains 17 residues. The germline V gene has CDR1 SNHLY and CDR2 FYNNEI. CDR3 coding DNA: TGTGCCAGCAGTGAAAGCCGGGGGGACAGGGTATCAGATACGCAGTATTTT. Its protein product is CASSESRGDRVSDTQYF.

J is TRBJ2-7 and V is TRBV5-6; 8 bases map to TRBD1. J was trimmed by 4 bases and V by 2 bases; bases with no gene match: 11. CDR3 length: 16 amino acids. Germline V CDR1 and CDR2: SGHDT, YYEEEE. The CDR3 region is CASSFLRTGTVYEQYF. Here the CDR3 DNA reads TGTGCCAGCAGCTTTCTCCGGACAGGGACGGTGTACGAGCAGTACTTC.

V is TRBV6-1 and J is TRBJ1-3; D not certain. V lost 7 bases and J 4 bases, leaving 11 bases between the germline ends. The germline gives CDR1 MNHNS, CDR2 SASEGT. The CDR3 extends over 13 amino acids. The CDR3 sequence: CASNLRGGNTIYF. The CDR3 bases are TGTGCCAGCAATCTCCGAGGAGGAAACACCATATATTTT.

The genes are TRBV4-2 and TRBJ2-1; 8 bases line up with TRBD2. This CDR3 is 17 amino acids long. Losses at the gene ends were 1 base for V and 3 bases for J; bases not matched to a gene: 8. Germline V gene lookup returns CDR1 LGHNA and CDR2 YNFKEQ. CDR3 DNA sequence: TGTGCCAGCAGCCAAGGGATCGCGGGGGGTTACTACAATGAGCAGTTCTTC. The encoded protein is CASSQGIAGGYYNEQFF.

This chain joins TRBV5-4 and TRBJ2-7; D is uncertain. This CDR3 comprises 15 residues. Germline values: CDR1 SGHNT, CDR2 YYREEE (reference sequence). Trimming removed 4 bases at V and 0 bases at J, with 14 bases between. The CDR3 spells CASSQKQLPSYEQYF. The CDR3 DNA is TGTGCCAGCAGCCAAAAACAGTTACCCTCCTACGAGCAGTACTTC.

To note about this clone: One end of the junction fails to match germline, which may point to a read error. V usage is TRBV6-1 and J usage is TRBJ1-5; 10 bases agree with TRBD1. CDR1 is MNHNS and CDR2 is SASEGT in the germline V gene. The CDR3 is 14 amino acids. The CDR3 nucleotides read TGTGCCTGCAGGAGGGACAGGGGTAATCAGCCCCAGCATTTT. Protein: CACRRDRGNQPQHF.

In nucleotides, the CDR3 is TGCGCCAGCAGCTTGGGGGACAGGGCAAACGAGCAGTACTTC. Amino acid sequence: CASSLGDRANEQYF. J is TRBJ2-7 and V is TRBV5-1; 9 bases map to TRBD1. The CDR3 is 14 residues long. From germline, CDR1 is SGHRS and CDR2 YFSETQ. The ends lost 0 bases at V and 5 bases at J; junction bases unmatched: 3. Supplemented by reference TRBV5-1 and TRBJ2-7, the full variable domain reads KAGVTQTPRYLIKTRGQQVTLSCSPISGHRSVSWYQQTPGQGLQFLFEYFSETQRNKGNFPGRFSGRQFSNSRSEMNVSTLELGDSALYLCASSLGDRANEQYFGPGTRLTVT.

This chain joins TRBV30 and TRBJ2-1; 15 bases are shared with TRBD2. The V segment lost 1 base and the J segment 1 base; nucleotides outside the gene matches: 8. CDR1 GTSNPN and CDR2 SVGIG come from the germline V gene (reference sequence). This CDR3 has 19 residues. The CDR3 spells CAWSGTSGGAKGSYNEQFF. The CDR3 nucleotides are TGTGCCTGGAGTGGGACTAGCGGGGGGGCTAAAGGATCCTACAATGAGCAGTTCTTC.

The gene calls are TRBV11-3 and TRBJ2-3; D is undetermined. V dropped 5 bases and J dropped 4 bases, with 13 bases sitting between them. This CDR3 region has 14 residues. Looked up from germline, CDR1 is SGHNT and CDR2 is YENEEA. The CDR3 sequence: CASSPTRSPDTQYF. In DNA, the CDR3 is TGTGCCAGCAGCCCGACTCGGTCCCCAGATACGCAGTATTTT.

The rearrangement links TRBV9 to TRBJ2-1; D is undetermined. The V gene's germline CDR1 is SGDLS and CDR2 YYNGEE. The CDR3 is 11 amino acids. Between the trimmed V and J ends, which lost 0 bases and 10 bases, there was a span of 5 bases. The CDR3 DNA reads TGTGCCAGCAGCGTAGCCGGGGAGCAGTTCTTC. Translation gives CASSVAGEQFF.

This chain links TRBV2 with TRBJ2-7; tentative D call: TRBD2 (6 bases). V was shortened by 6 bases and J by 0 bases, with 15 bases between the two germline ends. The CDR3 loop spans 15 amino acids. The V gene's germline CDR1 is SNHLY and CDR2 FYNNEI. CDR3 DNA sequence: TGTGCCAGCAGGTCAGGCGGGGACCGCTCCTACGAGCAGTACTTC. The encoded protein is CASRSGGDRSYEQYF.

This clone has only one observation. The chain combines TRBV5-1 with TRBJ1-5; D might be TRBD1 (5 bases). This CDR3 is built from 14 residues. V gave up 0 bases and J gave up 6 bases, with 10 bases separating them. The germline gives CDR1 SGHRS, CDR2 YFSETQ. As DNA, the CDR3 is TGCGCCAGCAGCTTGGTGGGAGGGGCTCAGCCCCAGCATTTT. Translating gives CASSLVGGAQPQHF.

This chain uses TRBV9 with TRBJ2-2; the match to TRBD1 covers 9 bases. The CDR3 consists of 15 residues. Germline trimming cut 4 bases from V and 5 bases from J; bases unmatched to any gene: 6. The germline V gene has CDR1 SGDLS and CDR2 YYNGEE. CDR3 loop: CASSTGTGLTGELFF. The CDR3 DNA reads TGTGCCAGCAGCACCGGGACAGGGTTGACCGGGGAGCTGTTTTTT.

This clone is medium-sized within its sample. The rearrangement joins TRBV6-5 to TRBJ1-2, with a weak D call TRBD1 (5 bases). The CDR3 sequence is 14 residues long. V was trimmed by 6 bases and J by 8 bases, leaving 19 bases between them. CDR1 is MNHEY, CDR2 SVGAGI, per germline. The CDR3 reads CASSAGFEASGYTF. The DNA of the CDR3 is TGTGCCAGCAGCGCAGGGTTTGAAGCGTCGGGCTACACCTTC.

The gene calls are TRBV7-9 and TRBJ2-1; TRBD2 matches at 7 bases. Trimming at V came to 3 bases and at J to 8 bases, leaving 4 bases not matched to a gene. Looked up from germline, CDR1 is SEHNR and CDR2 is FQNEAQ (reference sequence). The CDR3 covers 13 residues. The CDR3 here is CASSFGGRYEQFF. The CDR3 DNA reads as TGTGCCAGCAGCTTCGGGGGGAGGTATGAGCAGTTCTTC.

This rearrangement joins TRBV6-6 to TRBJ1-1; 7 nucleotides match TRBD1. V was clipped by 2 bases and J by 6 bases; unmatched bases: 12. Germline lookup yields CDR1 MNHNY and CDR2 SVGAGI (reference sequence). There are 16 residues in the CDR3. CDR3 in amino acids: CASSYPLEGAKAEAFF. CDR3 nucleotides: TGTGCCAGCAGTTACCCCCTGGAGGGGGCCAAGGCTGAAGCTTTCTTT.

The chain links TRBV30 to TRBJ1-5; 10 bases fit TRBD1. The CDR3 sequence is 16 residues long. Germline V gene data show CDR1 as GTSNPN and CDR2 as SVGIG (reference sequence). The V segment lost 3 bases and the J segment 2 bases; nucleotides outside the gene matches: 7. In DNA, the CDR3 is TGTGCCTGGAGAAGACAGGGGGCGCTGGGCAATCAGCCCCAGCATTTT. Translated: CAWRRQGALGNQPQHF.

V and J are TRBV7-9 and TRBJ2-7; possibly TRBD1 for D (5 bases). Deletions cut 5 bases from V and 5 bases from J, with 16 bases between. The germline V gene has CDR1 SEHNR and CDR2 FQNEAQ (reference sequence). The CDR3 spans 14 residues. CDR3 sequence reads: CASSVTGGRDEQYF. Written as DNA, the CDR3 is TGTGCCAGCAGCGTCACAGGCGGTCGGGACGAGCAGTACTTC.